The clone carrying this TCR beta chain came up a few times. Its antigen is still unknown. A process of 5'RACE template switching, which added a universal primer site and UMIs, was used to make TCR cDNA. MiXCR was run by TCRdb on the 5' RACE reads, yielding one entry per CDR3 protein. The sample includes tens of thousands of distinct CDR3 sequences, roughly 7.4% of them seen just once. The sample is drawn from a study of T cells after yellow fever vaccination. Findings of the study overall: A small share of clonotypes appeared in both CD4 and CD8 compartments.

Per the germline V gene, CDR1 is SGHVS and CDR2 is FNYEAQ. The CDR3 runs to 16 residues. V lost 0 bases to trimming and J lost 5 bases; unmatched junction nucleotides: 5. Sequences were derived from CD8+ T cells sorted from PBMCs, sampled on the day of the yellow fever booster vaccination. This TCR derives from a man under 40 who received the YFV17D yellow fever vaccine. The rearrangement joins TRBV7-6 to TRBJ2-3, with 10 bases that match TRBD2. The CDR3 here is CASSLALAGVVDTQYF. The CDR3 region has the DNA TGTGCCAGCAGCTTAGCCCTAGCGGGAGTTGTAGATACGCAGTATTTT.